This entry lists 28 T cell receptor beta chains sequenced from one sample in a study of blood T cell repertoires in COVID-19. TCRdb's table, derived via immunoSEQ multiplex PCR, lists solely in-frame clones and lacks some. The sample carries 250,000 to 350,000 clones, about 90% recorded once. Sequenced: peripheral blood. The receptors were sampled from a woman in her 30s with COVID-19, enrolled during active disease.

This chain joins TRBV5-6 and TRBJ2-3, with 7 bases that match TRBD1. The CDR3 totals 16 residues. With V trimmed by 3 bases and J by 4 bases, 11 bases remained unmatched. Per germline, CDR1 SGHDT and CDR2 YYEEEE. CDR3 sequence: CASSSYRGWLPDTQYF. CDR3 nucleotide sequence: TGTGCCAGCAGCTCTTACAGGGGTTGGTTACCAGATACGCAGTATTTT.

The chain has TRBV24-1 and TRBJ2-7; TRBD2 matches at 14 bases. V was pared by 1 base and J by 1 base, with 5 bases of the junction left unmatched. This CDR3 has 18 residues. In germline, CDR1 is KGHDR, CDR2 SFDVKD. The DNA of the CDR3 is TGTGCCACCAGTGATTTCTGGACTAGCGGGAGGTTGTCCTACGAGCAGTACTTC. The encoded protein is CATSDFWTSGRLSYEQYF.

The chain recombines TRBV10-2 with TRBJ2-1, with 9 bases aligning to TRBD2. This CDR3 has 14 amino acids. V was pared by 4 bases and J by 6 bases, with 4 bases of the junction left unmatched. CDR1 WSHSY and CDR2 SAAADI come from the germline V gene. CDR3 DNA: TGCGCCAGCAGTGGGCTAGCGGGAATCAATGAGCAGTTCTTC. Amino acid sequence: CASSGLAGINEQFF.

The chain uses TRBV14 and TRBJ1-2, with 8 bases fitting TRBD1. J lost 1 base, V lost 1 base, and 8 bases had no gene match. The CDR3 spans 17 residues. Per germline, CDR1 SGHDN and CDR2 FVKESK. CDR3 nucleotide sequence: TGTGCCAGCAGCCAAGGGGCAGGGGGCCCTATTAACTATGGCTACACCTTC. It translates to CASSQGAGGPINYGYTF.

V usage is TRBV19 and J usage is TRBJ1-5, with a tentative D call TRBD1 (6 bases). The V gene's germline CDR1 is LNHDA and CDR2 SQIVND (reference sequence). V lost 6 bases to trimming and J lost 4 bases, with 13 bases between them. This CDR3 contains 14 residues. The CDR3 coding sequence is TGTGCCAGTAGCGTTGGACAGCAGAATCAGCCCCAGCATTTT. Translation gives CASSVGQQNQPQHF.

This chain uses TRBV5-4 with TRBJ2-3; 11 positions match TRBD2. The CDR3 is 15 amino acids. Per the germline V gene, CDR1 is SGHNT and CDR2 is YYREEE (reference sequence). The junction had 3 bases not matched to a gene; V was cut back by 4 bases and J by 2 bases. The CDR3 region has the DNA TGTGCCAGCAGCGGGGGACTAGCGGACACAGATACGCAGTATTTT. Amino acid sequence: CASSGGLADTDTQYF.

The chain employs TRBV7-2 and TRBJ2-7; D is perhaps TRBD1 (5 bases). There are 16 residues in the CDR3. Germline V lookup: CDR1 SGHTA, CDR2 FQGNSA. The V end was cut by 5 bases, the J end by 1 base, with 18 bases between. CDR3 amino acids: CASSPGSGIKSYEQYF. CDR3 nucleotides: TGTGCCAGCAGCCCCGGGTCAGGGATAAAATCCTACGAGCAGTACTTC.

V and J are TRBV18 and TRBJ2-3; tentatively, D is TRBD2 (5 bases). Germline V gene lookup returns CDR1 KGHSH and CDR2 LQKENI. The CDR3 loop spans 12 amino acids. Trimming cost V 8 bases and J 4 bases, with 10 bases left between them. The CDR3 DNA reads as TGTGCCAGCGGACCACTAGCAGATACGCAGTATTTT. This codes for CASGPLADTQYF.

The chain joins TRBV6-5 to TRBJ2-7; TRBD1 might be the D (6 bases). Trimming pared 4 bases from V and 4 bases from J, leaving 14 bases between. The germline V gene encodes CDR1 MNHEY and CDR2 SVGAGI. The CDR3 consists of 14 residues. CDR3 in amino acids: CASSSFQGNYEQYF. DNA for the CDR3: TGTGCCAGCAGTTCCTTTCAGGGGAATTACGAGCAGTACTTC.

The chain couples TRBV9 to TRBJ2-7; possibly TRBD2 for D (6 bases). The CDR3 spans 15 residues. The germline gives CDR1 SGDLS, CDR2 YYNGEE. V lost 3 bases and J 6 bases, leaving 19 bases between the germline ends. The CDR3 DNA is TGTGCCAGCAGCGCTTCCGGGACTGGGGCTTCCGAGCAGTACTTC. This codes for CASSASGTGASEQYF.

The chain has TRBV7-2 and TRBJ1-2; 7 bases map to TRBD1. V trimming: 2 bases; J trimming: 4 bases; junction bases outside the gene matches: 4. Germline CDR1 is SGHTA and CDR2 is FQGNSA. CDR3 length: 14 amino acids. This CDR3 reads CASSLWAGGYGYTF. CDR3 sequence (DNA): TGTGCCAGCAGCTTATGGGCAGGGGGCTATGGCTACACCTTC.

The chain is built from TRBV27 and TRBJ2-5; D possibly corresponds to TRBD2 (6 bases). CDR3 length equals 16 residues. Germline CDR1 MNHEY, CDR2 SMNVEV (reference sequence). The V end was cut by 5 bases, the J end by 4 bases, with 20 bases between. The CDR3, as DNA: TGTGCCAGCAGTCAAAACCCTGGACTATCGGGAGAGACCCAGTACTTC. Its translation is CASSQNPGLSGETQYF.

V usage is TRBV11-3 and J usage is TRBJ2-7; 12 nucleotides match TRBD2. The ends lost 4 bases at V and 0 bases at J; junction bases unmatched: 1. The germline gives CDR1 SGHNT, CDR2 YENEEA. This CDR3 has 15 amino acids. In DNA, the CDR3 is TGTGCCAGCAGCTCGGGACTAGCGGGCTCCTACGAGCAGTACTTC. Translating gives CASSSGLAGSYEQYF.

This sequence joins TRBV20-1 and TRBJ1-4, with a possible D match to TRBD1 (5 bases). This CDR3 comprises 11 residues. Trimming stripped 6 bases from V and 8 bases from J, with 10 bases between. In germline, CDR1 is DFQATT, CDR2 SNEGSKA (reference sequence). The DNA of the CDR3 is TGCAGTGCCCACCCAGGGGAAAAACTGTTTTTT. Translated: CSAHPGEKLFF.

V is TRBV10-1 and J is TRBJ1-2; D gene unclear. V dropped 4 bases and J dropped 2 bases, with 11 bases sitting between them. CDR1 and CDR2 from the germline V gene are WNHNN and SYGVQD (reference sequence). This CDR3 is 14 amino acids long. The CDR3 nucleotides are TGCGCCAGCAGTGCGGGGATTGAGAACTATGGCTACACCTTC. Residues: CASSAGIENYGYTF.

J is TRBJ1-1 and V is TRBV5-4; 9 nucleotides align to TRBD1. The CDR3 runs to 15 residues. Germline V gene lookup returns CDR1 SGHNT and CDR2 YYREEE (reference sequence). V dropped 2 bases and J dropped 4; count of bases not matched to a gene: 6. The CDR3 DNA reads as TGTGCCAGCAGCTTTCCACAGGGGGCTAGCACTGAAGCTTTCTTT. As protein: CASSFPQGASTEAFF. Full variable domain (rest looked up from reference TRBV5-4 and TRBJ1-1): ETGVTQSPTHLIKTRGQQVTLRCSSQSGHNTVSWYQQALGQGPQFIFQYYREEENGRGNFPPRFSGLQFPNYSSELNVNALELDDSALYLCASSFPQGASTEAFFGQGTRLTVV.

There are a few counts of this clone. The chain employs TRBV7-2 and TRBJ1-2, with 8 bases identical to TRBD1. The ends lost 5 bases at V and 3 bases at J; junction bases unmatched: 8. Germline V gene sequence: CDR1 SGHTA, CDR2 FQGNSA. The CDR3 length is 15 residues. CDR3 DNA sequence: TGTGCCAGCAGCGAGACGGCAGGGGGCCACTATGGCTACACCTTC. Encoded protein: CASSETAGGHYGYTF.

The DNA for the CDR3 is TGTGCCAGCGCAAGGGGCGGGAGGGCCTTGTACGAGCAGTACTTC. Translation gives CASARGGRALYEQYF. This rearrangement joins TRBV6-5 to TRBJ2-7; 9 nucleotides agree with TRBD2. This CDR3 contains 15 residues. From germline, CDR1 is MNHEY and CDR2 SVGAGI. Trimming took 8 bases from V and 4 from J; bases not matched to a gene: 12.

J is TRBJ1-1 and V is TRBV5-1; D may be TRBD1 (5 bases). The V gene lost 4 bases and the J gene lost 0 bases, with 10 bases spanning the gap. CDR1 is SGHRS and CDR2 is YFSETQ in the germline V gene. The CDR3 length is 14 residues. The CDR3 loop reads CASSQGVMNTEAFF. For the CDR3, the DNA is TGCGCCAGCAGCCAAGGGGTTATGAACACTGAAGCTTTCTTT.

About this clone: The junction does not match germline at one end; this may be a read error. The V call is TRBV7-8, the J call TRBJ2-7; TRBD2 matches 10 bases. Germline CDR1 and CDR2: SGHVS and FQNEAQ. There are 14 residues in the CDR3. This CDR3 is CASSPLAGSYEQYF. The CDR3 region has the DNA TGTGCCAGCAGCCCACTAGCGGGGTCCTACGAACAGTACTTC. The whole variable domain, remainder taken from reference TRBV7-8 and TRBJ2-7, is GAGVSQSPRYKVAKRGQDVALRCDPISGHVSLFWYQQALGQGPEFLTYFQNEAQLDKSGLPSDRFFAERPEGSVSTLKIQRTQQEDSAVYLCASSPLAGSYEQYFGPGTRLTVT.

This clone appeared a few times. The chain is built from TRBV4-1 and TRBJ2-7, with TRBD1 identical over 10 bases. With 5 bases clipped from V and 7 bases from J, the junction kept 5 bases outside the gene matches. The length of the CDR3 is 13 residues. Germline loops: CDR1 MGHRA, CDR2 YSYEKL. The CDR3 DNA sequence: TGCGCCAGCAGCTCGACAGGGGGCTATGAGCAGTACTTC. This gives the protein CASSSTGGYEQYF.

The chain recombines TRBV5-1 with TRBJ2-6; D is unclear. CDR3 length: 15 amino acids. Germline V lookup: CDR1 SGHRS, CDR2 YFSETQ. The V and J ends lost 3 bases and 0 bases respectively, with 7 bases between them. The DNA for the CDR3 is TGCGCCAGCAGCTCTCAGCGCTCTGGGGCCAACGTCCTGACTTTC. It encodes CASSSQRSGANVLTF.

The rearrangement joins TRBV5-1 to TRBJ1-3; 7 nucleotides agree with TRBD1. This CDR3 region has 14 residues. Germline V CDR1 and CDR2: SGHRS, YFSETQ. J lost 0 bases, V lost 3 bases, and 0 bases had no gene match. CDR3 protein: CASSWDSSGNTIYF. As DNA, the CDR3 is TGCGCCAGCAGCTGGGACAGCTCTGGAAACACCATATATTTT.

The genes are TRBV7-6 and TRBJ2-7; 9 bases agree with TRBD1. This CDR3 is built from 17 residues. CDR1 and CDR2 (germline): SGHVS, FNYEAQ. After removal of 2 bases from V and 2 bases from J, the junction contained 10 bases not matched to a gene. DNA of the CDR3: TGTGCCAGCAGCTTAATTGGGGGACAGGGCACAACCTACGAGCAGTACTTC. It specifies CASSLIGGQGTTYEQYF.

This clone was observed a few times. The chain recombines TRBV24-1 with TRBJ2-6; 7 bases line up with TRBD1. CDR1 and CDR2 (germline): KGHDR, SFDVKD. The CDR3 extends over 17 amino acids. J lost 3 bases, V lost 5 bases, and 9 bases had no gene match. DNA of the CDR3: TGTGCCACCAGTGCCGCCGACAGGGATTATGGGGCCAACGTCCTGACTTTC. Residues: CATSAADRDYGANVLTF.

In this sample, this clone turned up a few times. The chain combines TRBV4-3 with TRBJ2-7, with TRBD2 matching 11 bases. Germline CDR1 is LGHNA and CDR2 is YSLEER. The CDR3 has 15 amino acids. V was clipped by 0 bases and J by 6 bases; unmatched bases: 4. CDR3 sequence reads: CASSQDSGRAGEQYF. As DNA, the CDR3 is TGCGCCAGCAGCCAAGATAGCGGGAGGGCCGGCGAGCAGTACTTC.

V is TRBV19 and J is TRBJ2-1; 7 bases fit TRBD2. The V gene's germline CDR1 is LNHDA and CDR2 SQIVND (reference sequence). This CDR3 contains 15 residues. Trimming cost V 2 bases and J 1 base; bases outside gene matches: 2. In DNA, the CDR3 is TGTGCCAGTAGTATAAGCGGGGTATCCTACAATGAGCAGTTCTTC. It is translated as CASSISGVSYNEQFF.

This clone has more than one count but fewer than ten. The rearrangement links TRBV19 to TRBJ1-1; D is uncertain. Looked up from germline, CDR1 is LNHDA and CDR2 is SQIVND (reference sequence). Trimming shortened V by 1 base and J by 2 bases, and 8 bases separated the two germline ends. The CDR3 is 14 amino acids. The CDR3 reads CASSIGTYNTEAFF. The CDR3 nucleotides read TGTGCCAGTAGTATAGGAACCTATAACACTGAAGCTTTCTTT.